This TCR beta chain was found in a study of cytotoxic CD8 clonotypes in ibrutinib-treated CLL. TCRdb's copy holds only in-frame clones and misses some; the assay was immunoSEQ multiplex PCR. Here the sample spans 55,000 to 80,000 clones, over 75% being singletons. Germline CDR1 reads SGDLS; CDR2 reads YYNGEE. Trimming removed 2 bases from V and 5 bases from J; junction bases left unmatched: 8. The CDR3 is 15 amino acids. The receptor was derived from a human donor with chronic lymphocytic leukemia. The rearrangement joins TRBV9 to TRBJ2-7; TRBD2 matches 9 bases. The sequencing used PBMCs, collected after 12 months of ibrutinib treatment. This chain's CDR3 is CASSVEGLAFDEQYF. The CDR3 bases are TGTGCCAGCAGCGTTGAGGGACTAGCTTTTGACGAGCAGTACTTC.